The source of this T cell receptor (beta chain) is a study of beta chain features in type 1 diabetes. CD45RO/CCR7/CD25/CD127/CD95/CD27 staining was used to isolate CD4+ naive, central memory, regulatory and stem cell-like memory cells by sorting. Purity exceeding 98% was reached by all sorted populations. V lost 6 bases to trimming and J lost 4 bases, with 10 bases between them. Germline lookup yields CDR1 DFQATT and CDR2 SNEGSKA (reference sequence). The CDR3 totals 11 residues. The entirety of the isolated RNA underwent reverse transcription, so expressed TCRB transcripts were sequenced. Generated by immunoSEQ multiplex PCR, the TCRdb table keeps only in-frame clones and is missing some. Among under 900,000 clones listed, about a sixth were seen once.

This receptor was taken from a young woman in good health. The sequencing input was naive CD4+ T cells from blood. This rearrangement joins TRBV20-1 to TRBJ2-7, with D hard to call. The CDR3 sequence is CSASTYYEQYF. The DNA of the CDR3 is TGCAGTGCCAGTACCTATTACGAGCAGTACTTC.